The entry below gives a single TCR beta chain sequence along with its context. The germline V and J ends were trimmed by 0 bases and 7 bases, with 11 bases remaining between them. The CDR3 totals 14 residues. Germline lookup yields CDR1 SGDLS and CDR2 YYNGEE. The data belong to a study of blood T cell repertoires in COVID-19. Study-level information: COVID-19 samples collected from the United States, Italy and Spain covered acute and convalescent phases. PBMCs, B-cell-depleted T cells, or T cells provided the cDNA or gDNA that made up the material.

Per the authors' pipeline: The authors estimated nucleated cell counts from reference gene primer amplification. Using immunoSEQ multiplex PCR, the repertoire was profiled, and TCRdb retains in-frame clones only, with some absent. V, J and clone size were drawn from that table, and D and trimming were deduced from the DNA. The sample shows fewer than 300,000 clones, around 83% of them seen only once. The clonotype originates from a man older than 75 with acute or convalescent COVID-19. Source material: peripheral blood. V usage is TRBV9 and J usage is TRBJ1-5, with TRBD1 as a possible D gene (5 bases). CDR3 amino acids: CASSVGRDRQPQHF. CDR3 DNA sequence: TGTGCCAGCAGCGTAGGCAGGGATAGACAGCCCCAGCATTTT.